This T cell receptor (beta chain) is drawn from a study of identical twins. Overall study results and limits: Among beta out-of-frame sequences, excess sharing between twins appeared weaker. Twin-shared out-of-frame alpha sequences were enriched for low generation probability.

This clonotype was counted only a few times. Its antigen is unknown. This CDR3 is 14 amino acids long. The V gene lost 2 bases and the J gene lost 6 bases, with 14 bases spanning the gap. CDR1 is DFQATT and CDR2 is SNEGSKA in the germline V gene (reference sequence). In TCRdb, the 5' RACE reads were re-called with MiXCR into one record per CDR3 protein. Of 410,000 or so distinct CDR3 sequences in the sample, less than 20% are singletons; the top ten hold 9.5% to 15%. The genes are TRBV20-1 and TRBJ2-1; D tentatively reads TRBD1 or TRBD2 (6 bases each). The receptor was derived from a man between 50 and 59 years old in good health. Material: naive T cells sorted from blood. The CDR3 DNA reads TGCAGTGCTAGACCCACAGAGGGGGGCAATGAGCAGTTCTTC. This translates into CSARPTEGGNEQFF.